A single count supports the clone carrying this T cell receptor beta chain. Trimming cost V 3 bases and J 7 bases, with 7 bases left between them. Germline loops: CDR1 KGHSH, CDR2 LQKENI. This CDR3 spans 11 amino acids. The sample is drawn from a study of blood T cell repertoires in COVID-19. Study as a whole: Italy, Spain and the United States were the sources of the convalescent and acute COVID-19 samples. Nucleic acid was either cDNA or gDNA, and it came from T cells, B-cell-depleted T cells, or PBMCs.

Measured with immunoSEQ multiplex PCR; TCRdb has only the in-frame clones, and not every one. The table records roughly 120,000 clones, 84% of them present only once. The receptor was derived from a woman aged 80 or older with active or convalescent COVID-19. The sequencing sample was made of peripheral blood. V is TRBV18 and J is TRBJ2-7; D perhaps matches TRBD2 (5 bases). The CDR3 protein is CASSPREEQYF. In DNA, the CDR3 is TGTGCCAGCTCACCCCGGGAAGAGCAGTACTTC.